The clone carrying this T cell receptor (beta chain) appeared many times. Its antigen is currently unknown. Germline CDR1 is SEHNR and CDR2 is FQNEAQ (reference sequence). This CDR3 comprises 11 residues. Trimming pared 5 bases from V and 11 bases from J, leaving 12 bases between. Amplification of TCR beta CDR3 regions used RNA transcripts. First-round RT-PCR with HTBI primers preceded a second-round multiplex PCR. Each CDR3 protein is one row after TCRdb ran MiXCR on the multiplex PCR reads. The sample includes some 750,000 distinct CDR3 sequences, roughly two fifths of them seen just once. Fresh peripheral blood (approximately 10 ml) yielded the PBMCs. The data stem from a study of Graves' ophthalmopathy and Graves' hyperthyroidism. Overall study results and limits: Detected in blood as well were most expanded thyroid clonotypes with frequency above 0.001.

Sequencing used peripheral blood. This TCR came from an adult man with Graves' ophthalmopathy. The chain has TRBV7-9 and TRBJ1-1; possible D gene TRBD1, 5 bases. CDR3: CASSQTVDAFF. The CDR3, as DNA: TGTGCCAGCAGCCAGACAGTGGATGCTTTCTTT.